This TCR beta chain was sequenced during a study of cytomegalovirus exposure and HLA in healthy donors. General study points: Among the most significant clusters, several appeared linked to common viral pathogens in a later analysis. In a later analysis, a missense DCLRE1C variant was linked to TCR beta V- and J-gene trimming.

Comment on this clone: Its specificity is unknown.

The PCR contained 60 Vbeta and 13 Jbeta primers. Produced via immunoSEQ multiplex PCR; TCRdb's table is partial and in-frame only. The profile shows 150,000 to 200,000 clones, 79% of them singletons. This CDR3 has 16 amino acids. V lost 4 bases and J lost 8; bases outside the gene matches: 12. CDR1 and CDR2 (germline): MNHNS, SASEGT. This cohort consisted of healthy bone marrow donors. This sequence was found in a woman aged 25 to 39 in good health and CMV-seropositive. The sequenced sample was PBMCs. The chain recombines TRBV6-1 with TRBJ1-3; 9 bases line up with TRBD1. The CDR3 bases are TGTGCCAGCAGTGTTCCGACCGGGACAGGGCCAGACACCATATATTTT. Its protein is CASSVPTGTGPDTIYF.